These 8 T cell receptor beta chains share one sample of origin, sequenced in a study of T cell responses to AZD1222 COVID-19 vaccine. TCRdb's table, derived via immunoSEQ multiplex PCR, lists solely in-frame clones and lacks some. This sample yields approximately 130,000 clones, of which nearly 90% are seen a single time; around a tenth belongs to the top ten. The sequencing here drew on peripheral blood, taken 28 days after the second AZD1222 dose. The receptors were sampled from an adult who received the AZD1222 COVID-19 vaccine.

On this clone itself: One end of the junction fails to match germline, which may point to a read error. The rearrangement joins TRBV11-2 to TRBJ1-3; 7 nucleotides agree with TRBD1. This CDR3 region has 13 residues. Per germline, CDR1 SGHAT and CDR2 FQNNGV. The CDR3 reads CASSLDRDYTIYF. The CDR3 region has the DNA TGTGCCAGCAGCCTAGACAGGGATTACACCATATATTTT.

The genes are TRBV27 and TRBJ1-1, with a possible D match to TRBD1 (5 bases). This CDR3 contains 12 residues. Per germline, CDR1 MNHEY and CDR2 SMNVEV (reference sequence). Trimming took 2 bases from V and 4 from J, leaving 5 bases between them. The CDR3 loop is CASSLQGTEAFF. The CDR3 bases are TGTGCCAGCAGTTTACAGGGCACTGAAGCTTTCTTT.

This clone showed up just once. The chain joins TRBV20-1 to TRBJ1-1; no clear D gene. The CDR3 length is 11 residues. Germline assignment: CDR1 DFQATT and CDR2 SNEGSKA (reference sequence). V was pared by 3 bases and J by 3 bases, with 5 bases between. The CDR3 protein is CSARGYTEAFF. CDR3 DNA: TGCAGTGCTAGGGGTTACACTGAAGCTTTCTTT.

The chain recombines TRBV14 with TRBJ2-6, with a possible D match to TRBD1 (7 bases). The CDR3 runs to 18 residues. Germline V gene lookup returns CDR1 SGHDN and CDR2 FVKESK. The V gene lost 3 bases and the J gene lost 2 bases, with 17 bases spanning the gap. The CDR3 loop is CASSHRQGGYAGANVLTF. In DNA form, the CDR3 reads TGTGCCAGCAGCCACCGACAGGGAGGTTATGCTGGGGCCAACGTCCTGACTTTC. Looking up the rest from reference TRBV14 and TRBJ2-6 gives the full variable domain: EAGVTQFPSHSVIEKGQTVTLRCDPISGHDNLYWYRRVMGKEIKFLLHFVKESKQDESGMPNNRFLAERTGGTYSTLKVQPAELEDSGVYFCASSHRQGGYAGANVLTFGAGSRLTVL.

This sequence joins TRBV3-1 (or the pseudogene TRBV3-2) and TRBJ1-3; 8 bases match TRBD1. V was clipped by 0 bases and J by 0 bases; unmatched bases: 10. Germline V lookup: CDR1 LGHDT, CDR2 YNNKEL (reference sequence). CDR3 length equals 19 residues. Here the CDR3 DNA reads TGTGCCAGCAGCCAAGATATGGGGGACAGGCCGAACTCTGGAAACACCATATATTTT. Translating gives CASSQDMGDRPNSGNTIYF.

This chain joins TRBV19 and TRBJ1-1; D is ambiguous. CDR1 is LNHDA, CDR2 SQIVND, per germline (reference sequence). This CDR3 has 11 amino acids. Deletions cut 7 bases from V and 7 bases from J, with 10 bases between. The DNA of the CDR3 is TGTGCCAGTAAGGGTGGCAATGAAGCTTTCTTT. Translated: CASKGGNEAFF.

V and J are TRBV6-2 or TRBV6-3 and TRBJ2-3, with D maybe TRBD2 (5 bases). The V end lost 4 bases, the J end lost 6 bases, and 14 bases lay between the germline ends. Germline loops: CDR1 MNHEY, CDR2 SVGEGT. CDR3 length equals 14 residues. As DNA, the CDR3 is TGTGCCAGCAGTTGGGATGGACCGGGGGATACGCAGTATTTT. It yields the protein CASSWDGPGDTQYF.

The chain links TRBV5-4 to TRBJ2-1; 8 nucleotides match TRBD2. With V trimmed by 5 bases and J by 7 bases, 14 bases remained unmatched. CDR1 SGHNT and CDR2 YYREEE come from the germline V gene (reference sequence). The CDR3 extends over 16 amino acids. Written as DNA, the CDR3 is TGTGCCAGCAGTTCGATCGGGGGGGCTACTCGAAATGAGCAGTTCTTC. It is translated as CASSSIGGATRNEQFF.